Included here is one TCR beta chain sequence, with context. Original methodology: Amplifying reference gene primers gave estimates of nucleated cell counts. TCRdb's copy holds only in-frame clones and misses some; the assay was immunoSEQ multiplex PCR. Clone size and V and J calls were adopted from that table, with D and trimming inferred from the DNA. The table lists about 190,000 clones, approximately 87% of them singletons. One Seattle source followed patients from active infection through their disease course. Trimming removed 0 bases at V and 5 bases at J, with 15 bases between. The CDR3 runs 16 residues. Per germline, CDR1 LGHDT and CDR2 YNNKEL (reference sequence). The entry originates in a study of blood T cell repertoires in COVID-19. Study information: The United States, Italy and Spain provided the acute and convalescent COVID-19 samples. The cDNA or gDNA used as material had been derived from T cells, B-cell-depleted T cells, or PBMCs.

The source material was peripheral blood. The rearrangement uses TRBV3-1 (or the pseudogene TRBV3-2) and TRBJ2-3; tentatively, D is TRBD1 (6 bases). This TCR was recovered from a woman aged 70-85 years with COVID-19, enrolled during active disease. The CDR3 is CASSQDGGKRRDTQYF. The CDR3, as DNA: TGTGCCAGCAGCCAAGATGGGGGCAAACGCAGAGATACGCAGTATTTT.